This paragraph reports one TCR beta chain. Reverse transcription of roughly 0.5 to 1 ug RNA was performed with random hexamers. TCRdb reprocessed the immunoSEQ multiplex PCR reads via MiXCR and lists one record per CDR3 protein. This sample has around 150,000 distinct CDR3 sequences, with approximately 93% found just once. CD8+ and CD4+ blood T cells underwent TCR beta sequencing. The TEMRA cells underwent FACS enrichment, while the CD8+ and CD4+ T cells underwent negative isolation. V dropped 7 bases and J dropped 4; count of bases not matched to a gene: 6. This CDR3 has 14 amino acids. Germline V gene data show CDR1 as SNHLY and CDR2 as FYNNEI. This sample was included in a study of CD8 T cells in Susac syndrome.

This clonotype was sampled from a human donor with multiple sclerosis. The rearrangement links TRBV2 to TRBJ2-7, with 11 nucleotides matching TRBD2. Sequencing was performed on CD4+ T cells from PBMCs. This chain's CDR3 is CASTLAGGLYEQYF. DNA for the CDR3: TGTGCCAGCACCCTAGCGGGAGGTCTTTACGAGCAGTACTTC.